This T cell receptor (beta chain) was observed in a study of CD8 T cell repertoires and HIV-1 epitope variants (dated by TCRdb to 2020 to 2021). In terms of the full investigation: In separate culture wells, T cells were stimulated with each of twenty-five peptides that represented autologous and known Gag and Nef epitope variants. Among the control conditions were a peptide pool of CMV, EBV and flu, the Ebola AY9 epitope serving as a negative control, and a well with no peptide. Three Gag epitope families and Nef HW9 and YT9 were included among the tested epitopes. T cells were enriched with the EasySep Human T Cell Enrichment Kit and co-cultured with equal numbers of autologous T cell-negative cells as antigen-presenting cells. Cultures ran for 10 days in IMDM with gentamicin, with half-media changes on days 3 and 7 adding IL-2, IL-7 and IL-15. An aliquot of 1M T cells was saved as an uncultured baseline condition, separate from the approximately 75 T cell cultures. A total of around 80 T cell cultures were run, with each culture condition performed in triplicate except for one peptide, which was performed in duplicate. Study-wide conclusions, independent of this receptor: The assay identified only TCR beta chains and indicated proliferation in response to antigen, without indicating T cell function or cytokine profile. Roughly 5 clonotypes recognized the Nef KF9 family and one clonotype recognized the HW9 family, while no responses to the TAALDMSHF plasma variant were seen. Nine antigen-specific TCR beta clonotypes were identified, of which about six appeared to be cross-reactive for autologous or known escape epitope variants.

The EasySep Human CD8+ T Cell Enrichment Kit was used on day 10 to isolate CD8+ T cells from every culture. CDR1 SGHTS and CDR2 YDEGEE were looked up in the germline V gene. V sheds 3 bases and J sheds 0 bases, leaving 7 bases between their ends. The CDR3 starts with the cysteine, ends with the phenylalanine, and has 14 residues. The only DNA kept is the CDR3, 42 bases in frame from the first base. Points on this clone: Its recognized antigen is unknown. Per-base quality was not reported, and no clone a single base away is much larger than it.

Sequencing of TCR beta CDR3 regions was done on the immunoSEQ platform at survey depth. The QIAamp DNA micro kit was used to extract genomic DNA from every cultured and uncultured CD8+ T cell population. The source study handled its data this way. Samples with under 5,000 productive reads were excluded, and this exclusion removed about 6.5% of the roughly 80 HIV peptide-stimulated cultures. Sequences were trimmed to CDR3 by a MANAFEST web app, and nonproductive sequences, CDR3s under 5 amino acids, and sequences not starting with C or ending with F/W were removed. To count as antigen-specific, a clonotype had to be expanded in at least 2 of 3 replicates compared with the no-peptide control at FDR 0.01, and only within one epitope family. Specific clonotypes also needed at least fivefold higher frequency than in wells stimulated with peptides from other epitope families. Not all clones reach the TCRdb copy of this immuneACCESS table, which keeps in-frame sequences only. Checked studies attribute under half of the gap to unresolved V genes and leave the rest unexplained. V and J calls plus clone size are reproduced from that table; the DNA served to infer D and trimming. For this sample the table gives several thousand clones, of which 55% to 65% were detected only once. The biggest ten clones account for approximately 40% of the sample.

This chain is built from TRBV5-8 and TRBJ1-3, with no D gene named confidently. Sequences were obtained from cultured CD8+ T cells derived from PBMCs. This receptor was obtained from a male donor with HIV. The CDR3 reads CASSSDPSGNTIYF. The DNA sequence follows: TGTGCCAGCAGCTCGGACCCCTCTGGAAACACCATATATTTT. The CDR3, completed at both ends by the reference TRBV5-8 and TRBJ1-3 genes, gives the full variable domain EAGVTQSPTHLIKTRGQQATLRCSPISGHTSVYWYQQALGLGLQFLLWYDEGEERNRGNFPPRFSGRQFPNYSSELNVNALELEDSALYLCASSSDPSGNTIYFGEGSWLTVV.